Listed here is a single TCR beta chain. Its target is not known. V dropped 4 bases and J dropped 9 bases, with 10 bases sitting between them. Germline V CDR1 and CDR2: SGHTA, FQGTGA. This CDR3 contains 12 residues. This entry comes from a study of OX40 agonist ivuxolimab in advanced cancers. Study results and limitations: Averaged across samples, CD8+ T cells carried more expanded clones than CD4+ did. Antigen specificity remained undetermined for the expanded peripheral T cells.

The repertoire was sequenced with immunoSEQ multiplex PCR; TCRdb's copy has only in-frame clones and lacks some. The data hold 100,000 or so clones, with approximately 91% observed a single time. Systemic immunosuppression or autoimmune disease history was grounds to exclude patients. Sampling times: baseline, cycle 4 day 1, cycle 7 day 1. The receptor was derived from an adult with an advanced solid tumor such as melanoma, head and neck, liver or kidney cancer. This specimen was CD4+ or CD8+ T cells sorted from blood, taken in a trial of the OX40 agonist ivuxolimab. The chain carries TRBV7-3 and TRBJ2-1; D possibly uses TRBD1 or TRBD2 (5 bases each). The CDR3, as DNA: TGTGCCAGCAGCTCGAGGGGTGGTGAGCAGTTCTTC. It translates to CASSSRGGEQFF.